The sequence of this T cell receptor beta chain was determined in a study of B cell selection in AIRE deficiency. This CDR3 comprises 15 residues. The germline V gene has CDR1 MNHNY and CDR2 SVGAGI (reference sequence). Authors' methods: Roughly 110,000 patient and some 1.4x10^5 healthy donor in-frame TCRbeta sequences came from conventional T cells. TCRdb's copy holds only in-frame clones and misses some; the assay was immunoSEQ multiplex PCR. That table supplies the V and J calls and clone size; D and trimming were determined from the DNA. Of roughly 23,000 clones listed, 97% are singletons. With respect to this clone: Its antigen is still unknown. The junction departs from germline at one end; a sequencing error may be responsible. Other DNA variants within this sample encode the same CDR3.

Notes on the study in general: Shared Treg sequences had shorter CDR3s, biased toward rearrangements with few non-templated insertions. Only 9.3% of 3,500 to 4,500 shared Treg sequences were patient-specific; 31.6% healthy-specific. AIRE-deficient Tconv and Treg repertoires matched healthy donors in TCRBV, CDR3 length, diversity.

Conventional CD4 T cells were sorted as CD4+CD127+ cells. The sample consisted of conventional CD4+ T cells sorted from PBMCs. The sequence was collected from a human donor with AIRE deficiency. This sequence joins TRBV6-6 and TRBJ1-5; 8 nucleotides agree with TRBD1. In DNA form, the CDR3 reads TGTGCTAGCAGTTACGCGACAGGGGGCAATCAGCCCCAGCATTTT. This translates into CASSYATGGNQPQHF.